This T cell receptor beta chain was captured in a study of sequential checkpoint blockade in melanoma (dated by TCRdb to the late 2010s). For context, the study as a whole: Using 1:1 randomization, the trial assigned patients either to first-line nivolumab followed by ipilimumab (arm A) or to ipilimumab followed by nivolumab (arm B). Both trial sequences were followed by maintenance nivolumab. Findings and caveats that apply to the study as a whole: Validation of the response-prediction model combining TCR metrics and mutation burden is needed in larger, independent patient cohorts.

The trim is 3 bases for V and 5 bases for J, with a gap of 14 bases between the germline ends. CDR1 and CDR2 (MNHEY, SMNVEV) derive from the germline V gene (reference sequence). The CDR3 covers 14 residues, taking in both the cysteine and the phenylalanine. The read is trimmed to its CDR3 DNA, 42 bases read in frame from base 1. TCRbeta CDR3 regions were immunosequenced from genomic DNA with the immunoSEQ Assay. Genomic DNA was amplified by bias-controlled multiplex PCR before high-throughput sequencing. Turning to the authors' computational methods: To quantify the absolute abundance of each unique TCRbeta CDR3 region, the sequences were collapsed and filtered. Clonality was defined as 1 minus Pielou's evenness and was calculated using productive rearrangements only. Clones with significantly greater frequencies in on-treatment versus baseline samples were identified using a previously published method. TCRdb's version of the immuneACCESS table is confined to in-frame rearrangements and falls short of the full clone set. An unresolved V gene accounts for under half of the shortfall where checked; the remainder is of unknown origin. That table is the source of V, J and clone size, and D and trimming were worked out from the DNA. The sample records nearly 8,500 clones, 90% of which are singletons. 14% to 15% of the sample is held by the ten biggest clonotypes.

In light of the paper, this sample's treatment or condition label describes: randomized to nivolumab then ipilimumab (arm A) or the reverse (arm B). None of the patients in the trial had previously been given DNA-damaging chemotherapy. Thawed PBMCs were sorted on a FACS Aria II flow cytometer to isolate live CD3+CD8+ cells negative for CD19 and CD56. Samples were obtained from patients with melanoma enrolled in CheckMate 064, a randomized, open-label phase II trial of sequential checkpoint blockade. Leukapheresis was used to collect peripheral blood mononuclear cells, which were then purified with Ficoll-Paque and frozen in human serum with roughly 10% DMSO. Right after sorting, the blood CD3+CD8+ cells were verified to be >98% pure, and DNA extraction followed. In regard to this clone: The antigen it recognizes is unknown. Per-base qualities were not stored, and no clone one base away is much larger.

Sequences were derived from CD8+ T cells sorted from blood (inferred from file names), sampled from a patient given nivolumab and ipilimumab in sequence. This receptor was taken from a human donor with melanoma. The chain is made from TRBV27 and TRBJ2-7; possibly the D gene is TRBD1, per 6 matching bases. The DNA reads as follows: TGTGCCAGCAGTTTTGGAACAGGGTCCAACGAGCAGTACTTC. Protein translation: CASSFGTGSNEQYF.